This T cell receptor beta chain derives from a study of shared clonotypes between healthy human individuals. Study background: A couple of female and a few male donors aged 18 to 49 were enrolled.

Each subset's genomic DNA was split evenly across several immunoSEQ plates. Unsorted PBMC contributed 250 to 300 ng DNA, approximately 30,000 T cell genomes, to each replicate PCR. Assay: immunoSEQ multiplex PCR; the TCRdb copy retains only in-frame clones and omits some. Among 450,000 to 500,000 clones listed, around four fifths were seen once. Genomic DNA from unsorted samples was obtained from around 100 million PBMCs (per sample). This receptor was taken from a woman in her 40s in good health. Some clones in this sample may be carry-over from other donors' samples. Input material: PBMCs.

CDR3 nucleotide sequence: TGTGCCAGTAGCAGCCCCGGACTATTAGAGACCCAGTACTTC. The encoded protein is CASSSPGLLETQYF. The genes are TRBV19 and TRBJ2-5, with D possibly matching TRBD2 (6 bases). From germline, CDR1 is LNHDA and CDR2 SQIVND (reference sequence). The CDR3 is 14 residues long. V lost 6 bases to trimming and J lost 4 bases, with 15 bases between them.